Listed here are 7 T cell receptor beta chains from one sample, sequenced in a study of blood T cell repertoires in COVID-19. The data were produced by immunoSEQ multiplex PCR, yet TCRdb's version contains in-frame clones alone and is incomplete. Altogether more than 55,000 clones are present, roughly 92% being singletons, with the ten largest covering about 4.5%. The source material was peripheral blood. All receptors derive from a man aged 50 to 59 with active COVID-19.

The rearrangement links TRBV19 to TRBJ2-2, with a tentative D call TRBD2 (5 bases). Germline values: CDR1 LNHDA, CDR2 SQIVND (reference sequence). CDR3 length: 13 residues. With 5 bases removed from V and 6 bases from J, the gap between germline ends came to 10 bases. The CDR3 spells CASSSYGAGELFF. The CDR3 bases are TGTGCCAGTAGTTCATACGGGGCCGGGGAGCTGTTTTTT.

For the CDR3, the DNA is TGTGCCATCATTAACGGACAGGGCTCGCTCGATGAGCAGTTCTTC. Translation: CAIINGQGSLDEQFF. The V and J genes are TRBV10-3 and TRBJ2-1, with 8 bases identical to TRBD1. J lost 8 bases, V lost 7 bases, and 13 bases had no gene match. Germline-derived CDR1 and CDR2 are ENHRY and SYGVKD. The CDR3 loop spans 15 amino acids.

This clone was picked up one time. The chain uses TRBV6-5 and TRBJ2-3, with TRBD1 matching over 11 bases. Germline-derived CDR1 and CDR2 are MNHEY and SVGAGI. This CDR3 has 14 residues. The junction had 8 bases not matched to a gene; V was cut back by 10 bases and J by 5 bases. CDR3 amino acids: CATGDRGLGDTQYF. Here the CDR3 DNA reads TGTGCCACCGGGGACAGGGGGTTGGGAGATACGCAGTATTTT.

The chain couples TRBV10-3 to TRBJ2-5; 7 bases match TRBD2. Losses at the gene ends were 2 bases for V and 0 bases for J; bases not matched to a gene: 6. The CDR3 is made up of 16 amino acids. From germline, CDR1 is ENHRY and CDR2 SYGVKD. The CDR3 protein is CAISELARGYQETQYF. In DNA form, the CDR3 reads TGTGCCATCAGTGAGCTTGCGCGGGGGTACCAAGAGACCCAGTACTTC.

The chain is built from TRBV28 and TRBJ1-4; 11 positions agree with TRBD1. Trimming cost V 5 bases and J 8 bases; bases outside gene matches: 7. Germline V lookup: CDR1 MDHEN, CDR2 SYDVKM. The CDR3 loop spans 15 amino acids. The CDR3 here is CASSPGTGGGEKLFF. CDR3 bases: TGTGCCAGCAGTCCCGGGACAGGGGGTGGAGAAAAACTGTTTTTT.

CDR3 DNA: TGCGCCAGCAGCCCGGGACAGGGACGACTAGCGGGCGGCTACAATGAGCAGTTCTTC. This gives the protein CASSPGQGRLAGGYNEQFF. The chain employs TRBV5-1 and TRBJ2-1; TRBD2 is a possible D gene (10 bases). CDR1 SGHRS and CDR2 YFSETQ come from the germline V gene. The ends were cut back, 4 bases at V and 3 bases at J, with 26 bases in the middle. The CDR3 is 19 amino acids.

The chain is built from TRBV19 and TRBJ1-2; TRBD1 might be the D (5 bases). CDR1 and CDR2 (germline): LNHDA, SQIVND (reference sequence). V lost 2 bases to trimming and J lost 6 bases, with 16 bases between them. The CDR3 is 15 residues long. CDR3 loop: CASSIPSRGLNGYTF. In DNA form, the CDR3 reads TGTGCCAGTAGTATACCCTCCCGGGGGTTAAATGGCTACACCTTC.